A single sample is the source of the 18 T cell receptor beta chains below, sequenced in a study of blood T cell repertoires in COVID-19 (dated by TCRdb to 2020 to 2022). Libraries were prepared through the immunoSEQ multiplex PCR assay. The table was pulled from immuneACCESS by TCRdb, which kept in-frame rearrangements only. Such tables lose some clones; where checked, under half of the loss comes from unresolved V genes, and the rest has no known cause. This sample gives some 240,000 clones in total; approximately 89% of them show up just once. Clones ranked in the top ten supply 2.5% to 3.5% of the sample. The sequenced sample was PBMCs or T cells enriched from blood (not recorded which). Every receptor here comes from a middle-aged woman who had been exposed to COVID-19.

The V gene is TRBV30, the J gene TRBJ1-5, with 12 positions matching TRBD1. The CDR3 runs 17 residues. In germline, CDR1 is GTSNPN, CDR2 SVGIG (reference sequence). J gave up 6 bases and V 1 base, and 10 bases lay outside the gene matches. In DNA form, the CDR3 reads TGTGCCTGGAGTGCTTACCGGGACAGGGGGCTCGGTCAGCCCCAGCATTTT. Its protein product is CAWSAYRDRGLGQPQHF.

For the CDR3, the DNA is TGTGCCAGCAGCGAGACACCCACGGGGGAGCAGTACTTC. This encodes CASSETPTGEQYF. This rearrangement joins TRBV7-2 to TRBJ2-7; D may be TRBD2 (5 bases). CDR1 and CDR2 (germline): SGHTA, FQGNSA. Trimming removed 5 bases at V and 7 bases at J, with 15 bases between. The CDR3 has 13 residues.

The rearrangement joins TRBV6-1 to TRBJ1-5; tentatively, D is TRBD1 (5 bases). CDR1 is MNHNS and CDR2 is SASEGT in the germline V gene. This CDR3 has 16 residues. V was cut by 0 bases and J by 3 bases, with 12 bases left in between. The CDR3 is CASSEADTWFNQPQHF. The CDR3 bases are TGTGCCAGCAGTGAAGCGGACACGTGGTTCAATCAGCCCCAGCATTTT.

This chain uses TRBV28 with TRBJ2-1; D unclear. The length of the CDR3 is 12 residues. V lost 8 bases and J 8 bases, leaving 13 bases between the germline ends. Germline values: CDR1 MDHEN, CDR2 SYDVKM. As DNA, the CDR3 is TGTGCCAGCGCGACCCAACGGGATGAGCAGTTCTTC. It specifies CASATQRDEQFF.

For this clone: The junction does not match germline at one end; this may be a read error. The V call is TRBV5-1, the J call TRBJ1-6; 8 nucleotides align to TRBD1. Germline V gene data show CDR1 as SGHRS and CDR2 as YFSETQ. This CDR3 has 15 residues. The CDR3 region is CASSWTGQDNSPLHF. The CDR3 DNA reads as TGTGCCAGCAGCTGGACGGGACAGGATAATTCACCCCTCCACTTT.

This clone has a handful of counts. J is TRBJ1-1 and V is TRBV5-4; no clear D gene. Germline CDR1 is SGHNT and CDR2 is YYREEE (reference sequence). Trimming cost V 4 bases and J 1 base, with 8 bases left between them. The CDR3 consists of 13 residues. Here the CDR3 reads CASSPSENTEAFF. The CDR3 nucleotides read TGTGCCAGCAGCCCTAGTGAGAACACTGAAGCTTTCTTT.

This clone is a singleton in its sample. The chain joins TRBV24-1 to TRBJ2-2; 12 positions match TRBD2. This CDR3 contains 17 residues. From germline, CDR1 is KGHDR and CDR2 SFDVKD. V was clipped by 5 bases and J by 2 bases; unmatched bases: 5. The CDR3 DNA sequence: TGTGCCACCAGTGGACAAGGACTAGCGGGAAACACCGGGGAGCTGTTTTTT. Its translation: CATSGQGLAGNTGELFF.

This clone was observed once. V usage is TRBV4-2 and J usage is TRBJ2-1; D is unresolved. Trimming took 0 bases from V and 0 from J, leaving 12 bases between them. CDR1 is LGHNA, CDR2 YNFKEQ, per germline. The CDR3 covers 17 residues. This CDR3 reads CASSQERERNSYNEQFF. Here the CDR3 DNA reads TGTGCCAGCAGCCAAGAACGTGAGCGAAACTCCTACAATGAGCAGTTCTTC.

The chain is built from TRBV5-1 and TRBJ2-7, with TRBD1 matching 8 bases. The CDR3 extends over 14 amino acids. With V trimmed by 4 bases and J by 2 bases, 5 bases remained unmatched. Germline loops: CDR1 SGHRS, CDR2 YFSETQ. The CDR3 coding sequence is TGCGCCAGCAGCCCTGGACAGGGCCCCTACGAGCAGTACTTC. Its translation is CASSPGQGPYEQYF.

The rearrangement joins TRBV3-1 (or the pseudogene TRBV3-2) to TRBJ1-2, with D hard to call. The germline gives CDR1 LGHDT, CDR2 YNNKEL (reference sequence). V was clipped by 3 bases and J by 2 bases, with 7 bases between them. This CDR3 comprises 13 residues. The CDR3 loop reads CASSQNTNYGYTF. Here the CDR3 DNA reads TGTGCCAGCAGCCAGAACACCAACTATGGCTACACCTTC.

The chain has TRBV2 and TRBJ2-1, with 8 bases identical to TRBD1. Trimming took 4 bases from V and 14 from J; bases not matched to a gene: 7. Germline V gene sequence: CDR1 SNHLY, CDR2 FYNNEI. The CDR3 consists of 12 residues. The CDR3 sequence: CASSASDRAKFF. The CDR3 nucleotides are TGTGCCAGCAGTGCCTCGGACAGGGCCAAGTTCTTC.

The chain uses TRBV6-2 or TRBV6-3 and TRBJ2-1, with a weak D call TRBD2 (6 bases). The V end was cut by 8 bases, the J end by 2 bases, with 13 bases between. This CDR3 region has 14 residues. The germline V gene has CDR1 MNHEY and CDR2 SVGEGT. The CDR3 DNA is TGTGCCAGCTGTTGGGGGGACGCCTACAATGAGCAGTTCTTC. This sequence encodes CASCWGDAYNEQFF.

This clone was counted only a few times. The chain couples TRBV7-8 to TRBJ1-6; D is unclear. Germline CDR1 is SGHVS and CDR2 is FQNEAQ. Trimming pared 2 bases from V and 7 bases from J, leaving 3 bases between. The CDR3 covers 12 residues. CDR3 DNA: TGTGCCAGCAGCTTAATAAATTCACCCCTCCACTTT. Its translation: CASSLINSPLHF.

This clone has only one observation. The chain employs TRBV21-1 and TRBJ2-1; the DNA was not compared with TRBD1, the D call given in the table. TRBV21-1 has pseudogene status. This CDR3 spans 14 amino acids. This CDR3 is CASSANIGDNEQFF. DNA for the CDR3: TGTGCCAGCAGCGCTAACATAGGGGACAATGAGCAGTTCTTC.

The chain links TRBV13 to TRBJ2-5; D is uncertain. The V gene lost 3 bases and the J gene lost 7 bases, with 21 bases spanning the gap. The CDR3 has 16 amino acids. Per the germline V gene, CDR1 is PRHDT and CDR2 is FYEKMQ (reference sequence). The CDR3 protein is CASSFFQKLQSGTQYF. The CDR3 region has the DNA TGTGCCAGCAGCTTTTTCCAGAAGCTGCAGTCGGGGACCCAGTACTTC.

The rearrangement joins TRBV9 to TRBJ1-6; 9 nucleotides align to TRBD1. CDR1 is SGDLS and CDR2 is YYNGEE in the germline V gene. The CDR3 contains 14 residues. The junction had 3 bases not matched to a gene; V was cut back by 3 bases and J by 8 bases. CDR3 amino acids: CASSAGQGYSPLHF. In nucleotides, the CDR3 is TGTGCCAGCAGCGCTGGACAGGGGTATTCACCCCTCCACTTT.

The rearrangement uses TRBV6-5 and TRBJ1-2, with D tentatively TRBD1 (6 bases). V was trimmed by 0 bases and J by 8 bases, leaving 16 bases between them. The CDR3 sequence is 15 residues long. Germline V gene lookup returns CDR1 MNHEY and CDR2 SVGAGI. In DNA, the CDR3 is TGTGCCAGCAGTTACTCGAGTCTGACAGGCCGGGGCTACACCTTC. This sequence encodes CASSYSSLTGRGYTF.

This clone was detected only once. CDR3 nucleotide sequence: TGTGCCAGCAGTTCAGGGGGCTGGATGAACACTGAAGCTTTCTTT. It yields the protein CASSSGGWMNTEAFF. The chain links TRBV27 to TRBJ1-1; 8 bases map to TRBD1. The V and J ends lost 4 bases and 0 bases, in that order; junction bases with no gene match: 4. CDR3 length equals 15 residues. Germline V gene data show CDR1 as MNHEY and CDR2 as SMNVEV (reference sequence).